A single sample gave rise to the 19 T cell receptor beta chains below, sequenced in a study of EBV T-cell therapy then PD-1 blockade in nasopharyngeal carcinoma. Repertoires were generated with immunoSEQ multiplex PCR, while TCRdb's copy carries only in-frame clones and drops some. The sample comprises 15,000 to 20,000 clones, approximately 80% of which are singletons, and 29% rests with the top ten. These receptors are not linked to any known antigen. As for treatment: AdE1-LMPpoly-expanded autologous EBV-specific T-cell therapy followed by anti-PD-1 nivolumab. The input for sequencing was CD8+ T cells from blood, taken at day 0 from a patient whose treatment included autologous EBV-specific T cells and nivolumab. Receptors originate from a man aged 40-50 years with nasopharyngeal carcinoma.

This sequence joins TRBV6-2 or TRBV6-3 and TRBJ1-2; no clear D. The CDR3 contains 16 residues. Germline V CDR1 and CDR2: MNHEY, SVGEGT. V was shortened by 4 bases and J by 2 bases, with 17 bases between the two germline ends. DNA of the CDR3: TGTGCCAGCAGTTTCTTCCCCGTTGACGGCAACTATGGCTACACCTTC. Its translation is CASSFFPVDGNYGYTF.

This sequence joins TRBV5-6 and TRBJ2-2; D is undetermined. CDR3 length: 13 amino acids. Trimming took 7 bases from V and 2 from J, leaving 9 bases between them. CDR1 is SGHDT, CDR2 YYEEEE, per germline. The CDR3 sequence: CASGVSNTGELFF. CDR3 bases: TGTGCCAGCGGGGTCTCCAACACCGGGGAGCTGTTTTTT.

This clone has just a few counts. The chain is built from TRBV6-1 and TRBJ1-5; unclear D gene. Between the trimmed V and J ends, which lost 1 base and 4 bases, there was a span of 8 bases. The V gene's germline CDR1 is MNHNS and CDR2 SASEGT. The CDR3 extends over 14 amino acids. CDR3 in DNA: TGTGCCAGCAGTGAAGGGACGGAAAATCAGCCCCAGCATTTT. Its translation: CASSEGTENQPQHF.

The chain combines TRBV19 with TRBJ2-7; tentatively, D is TRBD1 (5 bases). The V and J ends lost 5 bases and 2 bases respectively, with 19 bases between them. The CDR3 runs to 16 residues. In germline, CDR1 is LNHDA, CDR2 SQIVND (reference sequence). This CDR3 reads CASSPLGHETAYEQYF. CDR3 bases: TGTGCCAGTAGTCCATTAGGACACGAAACCGCCTACGAGCAGTACTTC.

The chain carries TRBV5-6 and TRBJ2-7; D tentatively fits TRBD1 or TRBD2 (5 bases each). Germline V gives CDR1 SGHDT, CDR2 YYEEEE. This CDR3 contains 14 residues. V was shortened by 4 bases and J by 4 bases, with 15 bases between the two germline ends. The CDR3 sequence is CASSLGRPGYEQYF. The CDR3 DNA reads as TGTGCCAGCAGCCTGGGACGACCCGGGTACGAGCAGTACTTC.

The V call is TRBV4-3, the J call TRBJ2-4; no reliable D call. This CDR3 has 16 residues. The ends were cut back, 0 bases at V and 3 bases at J, with 12 bases in the middle. Looked up from germline, CDR1 is LGHNA and CDR2 is YSLEER. CDR3 nucleotides: TGCGCCAGCAGCCAAGATCCTGGCAGGATCAAAAACATTCAGTACTTC. Protein sequence: CASSQDPGRIKNIQYF.

This chain joins TRBV7-9 and TRBJ2-5; D is possibly TRBD1 or TRBD2 (8 bases each). V was shortened by 4 bases and J by 7 bases, with 25 bases between the two germline ends. The CDR3 covers 17 residues. Germline assignment: CDR1 SEHNR and CDR2 FQNEAQ (reference sequence). CDR3 DNA sequence: TGTGCCAGCAGCTACTTGGACGCAGGGGGCGCGGGGGGGACCCAGTACTTC. Protein: CASSYLDAGGAGGTQYF.

The V gene is TRBV9, the J gene TRBJ2-7; no firm D call. Trimming removed 0 bases from V and 0 bases from J, with 16 bases in between. Germline V lookup: CDR1 SGDLS, CDR2 YYNGEE. CDR3 size: 17 residues. CDR3 nucleotide sequence: TGTGCCAGCAGCGTAGCCCCTTCATTGACCCGCTCCTACGAGCAGTACTTC. This sequence encodes CASSVAPSLTRSYEQYF.

This chain uses TRBV27 with TRBJ2-7; 11 bases are a match to TRBD1. The V gene end was trimmed by 3 bases and the J gene end by 3 bases; junction bases not matched to a gene: 10. Germline V CDR1 and CDR2: MNHEY, SMNVEV (reference sequence). The CDR3 is 17 residues long. CDR3 in DNA: TGTGCCAGCAGTTTCTCTATTGGGGACAGGGGGAACTACGAGCAGTACTTC. This translates into CASSFSIGDRGNYEQYF.

The chain uses TRBV2 and TRBJ2-2, with 10 bases matching TRBD2. The CDR3 spans 20 residues. Trimming took 6 bases from V and 2 from J; bases not matched to a gene: 18. Germline assignment: CDR1 SNHLY and CDR2 FYNNEI. CDR3 bases: TGTGCCAGCAGACCACCCCCGGGGCTAGCGGGGGCCTCAAACACCGGGGAGCTGTTTTTT. It encodes CASRPPPGLAGASNTGELFF.

The rearrangement joins TRBV5-4 to TRBJ2-4, with D perhaps TRBD2 (6 bases). This CDR3 is 14 amino acids long. With 3 bases removed from V and 8 bases from J, the gap between germline ends came to 15 bases. The V gene's germline CDR1 is SGHNT and CDR2 YYREEE (reference sequence). The CDR3 nucleotides read TGTGCCAGCAGCTCCCGGGACTCTCCATACATTCAGTACTTC. This translates into CASSSRDSPYIQYF.

The V call is TRBV2, the J call TRBJ2-7, with D perhaps matching TRBD1 (6 bases). Germline assignment: CDR1 SNHLY and CDR2 FYNNEI. The V end was cut by 3 bases, the J end by 0 bases, with 12 bases between. This CDR3 spans 15 amino acids. CDR3 coding DNA: TGTGCCAGCAGTGAGGGGGCAGGGGACTCCTACGAGCAGTACTTC. This sequence encodes CASSEGAGDSYEQYF.

Within the sample, this clone is medium-sized (0.01 to 0.1%). Other nucleotide sequences in the sample specify the same CDR3. The genes are TRBV5-1 and TRBJ1-2; 10 bases agree with TRBD1. Germline CDR1 SGHRS, CDR2 YFSETQ. The J segment lost 6 bases and the V segment lost 1 base, leaving 3 bases of the junction unmatched. The CDR3 has 14 amino acids. The DNA of the CDR3 is TGCGCCAGCAGCTTGCGGGGACAGGGGCATGGCTACACCTTC. It translates to CASSLRGQGHGYTF. Variable domain in full (rest from reference TRBV5-1 and TRBJ1-2): KAGVTQTPRYLIKTRGQQVTLSCSPISGHRSVSWYQQTPGQGLQFLFEYFSETQRNKGNFPGRFSGRQFSNSRSEMNVSTLELGDSALYLCASSLRGQGHGYTFGSGTRLTVV.

The chain uses TRBV6-6 and TRBJ2-3; weak D call: TRBD1 (6 bases). This CDR3 is built from 15 residues. Trimming cost V 0 bases and J 0 bases, with 7 bases left between them. Per the germline V gene, CDR1 is MNHNY and CDR2 is SVGAGI (reference sequence). Here the CDR3 DNA reads TGTGCCAGCAGTTACTCCGACAGGAGCACAGATACGCAGTATTTT. It codes for CASSYSDRSTDTQYF.

The chain carries TRBV6-5 and TRBJ2-5, with 8 nucleotides matching TRBD1. In germline, CDR1 is MNHEY, CDR2 SVGAGI. J lost 4 bases, V lost 5 bases, and 9 bases had no gene match. The CDR3 length is 15 residues. The CDR3, as DNA: TGTGCCAGCAGTCTTCAGGGGGCCTCGGCAGAGACCCAGTACTTC. This translates into CASSLQGASAETQYF.

The chain carries TRBV28 and TRBJ2-3; no clear D gene. The germline gives CDR1 MDHEN, CDR2 SYDVKM. This CDR3 has 14 residues. V was clipped by 4 bases and J by 2 bases, with 10 bases between them. CDR3 DNA sequence: TGTGCCAGCAGTTCGACCCTATACACAGATACGCAGTATTTT. Its translation is CASSSTLYTDTQYF.

The CDR3 reads CASTPNPFDTGELFF. In DNA form, the CDR3 reads TGTGCCAGCACCCCGAATCCTTTCGACACCGGGGAGCTGTTTTTT. V and J are TRBV6-6 and TRBJ2-2; no clear D gene. Trimming removed 7 bases at V and 3 bases at J, with 15 bases between. From germline, CDR1 is MNHNY and CDR2 SVGAGI (reference sequence). The CDR3 contains 15 residues.

The chain couples TRBV5-5 to TRBJ1-3; D perhaps matches TRBD1 (5 bases). The germline V gene has CDR1 SGHKS and CDR2 YYEKEE (reference sequence). The CDR3 extends over 16 amino acids. The V gene lost 2 bases and the J gene lost 2 bases, with 14 bases spanning the gap. The CDR3 is CASSFSRAGTGNTIYF. Written as DNA, the CDR3 is TGTGCCAGCAGCTTTAGTCGGGCAGGGACTGGAAACACCATATATTTT.

V is TRBV5-1 and J is TRBJ1-5; the D is unclear. CDR1 and CDR2 (germline): SGHRS, YFSETQ. CDR3 length: 14 amino acids. The ends were cut back, 4 bases at V and 3 bases at J, with 11 bases in the middle. The DNA for the CDR3 is TGCGCCAGCAGCAGAGACGGTTACAATCAGCCCCAGCATTTT. This encodes CASSRDGYNQPQHF.